The 8 T cell receptor beta chains in this list originate from one sample, sequenced in a study of cytomegalovirus exposure and HLA in healthy donors. Primers included in the PCR were 60 Vbeta and 13 Jbeta primers. Data came from immunoSEQ multiplex PCR; TCRdb stores just in-frame clones and leaves some out. The sample carries about 120,000 clones, around 72% recorded once. Sequencing input: PBMCs. All receptors come from a man aged 30 to 45 in good health and CMV-seronegative.

This chain connects TRBV11-3 to TRBJ2-3, with D perhaps TRBD2 (6 bases). Between the trimmed V and J ends, which lost 4 bases and 4 bases, there was a span of 9 bases. The CDR3 spans 13 residues. CDR1 SGHNT and CDR2 YENEEA come from the germline V gene. The CDR3, as DNA: TGTGCCAGCAGCTCCGGGGGAGCAGATACGCAGTATTTT. Translation: CASSSGGADTQYF.

This chain links TRBV7-3 with TRBJ2-3; TRBD2 matches at 9 bases. CDR1 is SGHTA, CDR2 FQGTGA, per germline. V dropped 5 bases and J dropped 4; count of bases not matched to a gene: 7. CDR3 length equals 15 residues. As DNA, the CDR3 is TGTGCCAGCAGCCCAGCCGCGGGGGGGCCAGATACGCAGTATTTT. This codes for CASSPAAGGPDTQYF. Drawing the rest from reference TRBV7-3 and TRBJ2-3, the complete variable domain is GAGVSQTPSNKVTEKGKYVELRCDPISGHTALYWYRQSLGQGPEFLIYFQGTGAADDSGLPNDRFFAVRPEGSVSTLKIQRTERGDSAVYLCASSPAAGGPDTQYFGPGTRLTVL.

J is TRBJ1-5 and V is TRBV7-3; no firm D call. CDR3 size: 13 residues. The germline V gene has CDR1 SGHTA and CDR2 FQGTGA. V was clipped by 0 bases and J by 5 bases, with 5 bases between them. In nucleotides, the CDR3 is TGTGCCAGCAGCTTAACCGGGGATCAGCCCCAGCATTTT. Protein: CASSLTGDQPQHF.

This chain joins TRBV18 and TRBJ2-3; 11 bases align to TRBD2. Germline assignment: CDR1 KGHSH and CDR2 LQKENI. J was trimmed by 4 bases and V by 2 bases; bases with no gene match: 17. This CDR3 has 20 amino acids. As DNA, the CDR3 is TGTGCCAGCTCACCAACGGGACTAGCGGATCGTCCTCCCGCCGCAGATACGCAGTATTTT. The encoded protein is CASSPTGLADRPPAADTQYF.

This clone appeared a single time. The V and J genes are TRBV27 and TRBJ1-6; D unresolved. V lost 2 bases, J lost 4 bases, and 6 bases lay in between. Germline loops: CDR1 MNHEY, CDR2 SMNVEV (reference sequence). The CDR3 runs to 14 residues. CDR3 bases: TGTGCCAGCAGTTTACGGGGTTATAATTCACCCCTCCACTTT. Translating it yields CASSLRGYNSPLHF.

This clone was picked up a small number of times. This rearrangement joins TRBV14 to TRBJ1-2; D perhaps matches TRBD1 (6 bases). Germline V gives CDR1 SGHDN, CDR2 FVKESK. The CDR3 is made up of 13 amino acids. Trimming removed 5 bases at V and 8 bases at J, with 15 bases between. CDR3 loop: CASSLGQPPGYTF. The CDR3, as DNA: TGTGCCAGCAGCTTAGGACAGCCTCCGGGCTACACCTTC.

The chain employs TRBV10-3 and TRBJ1-2, with 9 bases matching TRBD1. CDR1 ENHRY and CDR2 SYGVKD come from the germline V gene. V lost 5 bases, J lost 4 bases, and 5 bases stayed unmatched. The CDR3 length is 14 residues. The CDR3 DNA reads as TGTGCCATCAGTTCCGGGACAGGGCCCTATGGCTACACCTTC. It yields the protein CAISSGTGPYGYTF.

The chain has TRBV27 and TRBJ2-1; 10 nucleotides line up with TRBD1. Germline V gives CDR1 MNHEY, CDR2 SMNVEV (reference sequence). With 7 bases clipped from V and 6 bases from J, the junction kept 9 bases outside the gene matches. The CDR3 runs to 15 residues. CDR3 DNA: TGTGCCAGCACCCCGGGACAGGGGCATTTCAATGAGCAGTTCTTC. Translated: CASTPGQGHFNEQFF.